This paragraph reports one T cell receptor beta chain. The antigen remains unidentified. Other DNA variants within this sample encode the same CDR3. The data originate from a study of shared clonotypes between healthy human individuals. The assay ran at deep level. Roughly 33,000 T cell genomes, or roughly 200 ng DNA, went into the sorted-subset replicate PCRs. This table comes from immunoSEQ multiplex PCR, and its TCRdb copy is limited to in-frame clones, with some not included. This sample has around 940,000 clones, with around 80% found just once. Subsets obtained from CD4+ cells comprised CD45RA+ naive and CD45RA-negative memory cells. Study-level points and caveats: The study's rarefaction showed incomplete sorted-subset sequencing despite large depth.

The sequence was obtained from a man younger than 35 in good health. Sequenced: memory CD4+ T cells sorted from blood. Subset indicated: CD45RA-negative fraction.

This chain's CDR3 is CASSPPGEKLFF. CDR3 coding DNA: TGTGCCAGCTCACCGCCAGGGGAAAAACTGTTTTTT. The chain employs TRBV18 and TRBJ1-4; D might be TRBD1 (5 bases). The V end was cut by 3 bases, the J end by 8 bases, with 7 bases between. CDR3 length: 12 residues. Germline V gives CDR1 KGHSH, CDR2 LQKENI.